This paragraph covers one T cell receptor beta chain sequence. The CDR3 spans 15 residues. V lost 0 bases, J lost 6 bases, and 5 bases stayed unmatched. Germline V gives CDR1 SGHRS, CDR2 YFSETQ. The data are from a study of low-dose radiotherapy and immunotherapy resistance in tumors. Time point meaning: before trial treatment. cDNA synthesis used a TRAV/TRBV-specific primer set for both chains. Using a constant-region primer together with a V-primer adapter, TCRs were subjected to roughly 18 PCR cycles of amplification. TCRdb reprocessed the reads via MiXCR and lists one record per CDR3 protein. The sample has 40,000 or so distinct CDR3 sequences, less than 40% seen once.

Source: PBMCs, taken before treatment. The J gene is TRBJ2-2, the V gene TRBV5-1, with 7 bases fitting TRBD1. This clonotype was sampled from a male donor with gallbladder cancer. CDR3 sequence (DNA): TGCGCCAGCAGCTTGGAGGGGGCATTGTCCGGGGAGCTGTTTTTT. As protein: CASSLEGALSGELFF. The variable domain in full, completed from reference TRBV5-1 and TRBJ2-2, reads KAGVTQTPRYLIKTRGQQVTLSCSPISGHRSVSWYQQTPGQGLQFLFEYFSETQRNKGNFPGRFSGRQFSNSRSEMNVSTLELGDSALYLCASSLEGALSGELFFGEGSRLTVL.